This T cell receptor (beta chain) stems from a study of cytomegalovirus exposure and HLA in healthy donors. PCR primers comprised 60 Vbeta and 13 Jbeta primers. The table came from immunoSEQ multiplex PCR; TCRdb's copy has only in-frame clones and leaves some out. Of about 190,000 clones listed, 77% were seen once; the top ten hold roughly 2.1%. V was trimmed by 4 bases and J by 6 bases, leaving 9 bases between them. This CDR3 comprises 11 residues. CDR1 is DFQATT, CDR2 SNEGSKA, per germline (reference sequence). The TCR was taken from a woman younger than 45 in good health and CMV-seropositive. Specimen: PBMCs. V and J are TRBV20-1 and TRBJ1-1; D not resolved. DNA of the CDR3: TGCAGTGCTAATGGGCGCGCTGAAGCTTTCTTT. This gives the protein CSANGRAEAFF.